These 8 T cell receptor beta chains were all obtained from the same sample, sequenced in a study of T-cell reconstitution after alpha-beta-depleted transplantation in children. A library of TCRbeta sequences, prepared with unique molecular identifiers, was generated. TCRdb reprocessed the PCR reads via MiXCR and lists one record per CDR3 protein. This repertoire shows 500,000 to 600,000 distinct CDR3 sequences, around 19% found once; its top ten account for 3% to 4%. Sequences were derived from PBMCs from the stem cell graft donor, sampled from the stem cell graft. The receptors originated from a human donor who donated a stem cell graft to a child with acute lymphoblastic leukemia.

This clonotype was seen repeatedly, ten times or more. The rearrangement joins TRBV12-3 or TRBV12-4 to TRBJ2-1; tentative D call: TRBD2 (5 bases). V gave up 6 bases and J gave up 2 bases, with 8 bases separating them. The CDR3 has 13 residues. The CDR3 coding sequence is TGTGCCAGCAGCGGAGGAACCTACAATGAGCAGTTCTTC. This translates into CASSGGTYNEQFF.

This clonotype has just a few counts. The chain recombines TRBV4-1 with TRBJ2-5; 12 positions match TRBD2. Germline CDR1 and CDR2: MGHRA and YSYEKL. Trimming removed 2 bases from V and 4 bases from J; junction bases left unmatched: 8. The CDR3 spans 17 residues. For the CDR3, the DNA is TGCGCCAGCAGCCAACCCCCAGCGGGACTAGCGGGAGAGACCCAGTACTTC. It encodes CASSQPPAGLAGETQYF.

V gene TRBV7-6 combines with J gene TRBJ2-5; D is ambiguous. Germline CDR1 SGHVS, CDR2 FNYEAQ. Trimming pared 1 base from V and 0 bases from J, leaving 12 bases between. The CDR3 is 16 amino acids. CDR3 sequence: CASSLEPYQYQETQYF. The CDR3 nucleotides read TGTGCCAGCAGCTTAGAGCCATACCAGTACCAAGAGACCCAGTACTTC.

This chain joins TRBV20-1 and TRBJ1-2; no reliable D call. The CDR3 runs to 13 residues. The germline CDR1 and CDR2 sequences are DFQATT and SNEGSKA (reference sequence). Trimming left V 3 bases short and J 5 bases short, with 13 bases between. The CDR3 sequence is CSASTAVTYGYTF. CDR3 DNA: TGCAGTGCTAGTACGGCGGTGACGTATGGCTACACCTTC.

The CDR3 here is CSVVRTANEKLFF. The CDR3 DNA sequence: TGCAGCGTTGTGCGGACAGCTAATGAAAAACTGTTTTTT. The J gene is TRBJ1-4, the V gene TRBV29-1; maybe TRBD1 (6 bases). Trimming took off 4 bases at V and 3 bases at J, with 9 bases between the two ends. Per the germline V gene, CDR1 is SQVTM and CDR2 is ANQGSEA. The CDR3 spans 13 residues.

This clonotype was seen more than once but under ten times. This chain connects TRBV4-1 to TRBJ2-3, with 9 positions matching TRBD2. V was pared by 6 bases and J by 2 bases, with 6 bases of the junction left unmatched. Germline V gene lookup returns CDR1 MGHRA and CDR2 YSYEKL. CDR3 length: 15 residues. CDR3 loop: CASRRASGATDTQYF. CDR3 DNA: TGCGCCAGCAGACGCGCTAGCGGGGCCACAGATACGCAGTATTTT.

This clonotype was seen a few times. The chain employs TRBV4-1 and TRBJ2-7; D possibly corresponds to TRBD2 (5 bases). The V end was cut by 4 bases, the J end by 2 bases, with 12 bases between. Germline assignment: CDR1 MGHRA and CDR2 YSYEKL. The CDR3 length is 14 residues. CDR3 sequence reads: CASSLGSVAYEQYF. CDR3 nucleotide sequence: TGCGCCAGCAGCCTGGGTAGCGTCGCCTACGAGCAGTACTTC.

The chain combines TRBV7-9 with TRBJ2-5; D call uncertain. Between the trimmed V and J ends, which lost 0 bases and 5 bases, there was a span of 7 bases. The CDR3 length is 13 residues. CDR1 and CDR2 from the germline V gene are SEHNR and FQNEAQ (reference sequence). The CDR3 region is CASSLAFPETQYF. The CDR3 DNA is TGTGCCAGCAGCTTAGCGTTCCCGGAGACCCAGTACTTC.